The clone carrying this T cell receptor (beta chain) was seen a few times. Its antigen is unknown. This CDR3 contains 16 residues. The V segment lost 3 bases and the J segment 3 bases; nucleotides outside the gene matches: 8. Per the germline V gene, CDR1 is MNHNS and CDR2 is SASEGT. This specimen comes from a study of identical twins. Findings and limits, study-wide: Researchers reported weaker excess twin sharing in beta out-of-frame sequences.

A single record per CDR3 protein comes from TCRdb applying MiXCR to the 5' RACE reads. This sample yields about 1.7 million distinct CDR3 sequences, of which about 31% are seen a single time; about 0.27% belongs to the top ten. The chain links TRBV6-1 to TRBJ2-3; 8 bases are a match to TRBD1. Specimen: cord blood. The receptor was isolated from a newborn girl in good health. The CDR3 DNA reads TGTGCCAGCAGTGAGGTTTCAGGGGGCGCGACAGATACGCAGTATTTT. It yields the protein CASSEVSGGATDTQYF.